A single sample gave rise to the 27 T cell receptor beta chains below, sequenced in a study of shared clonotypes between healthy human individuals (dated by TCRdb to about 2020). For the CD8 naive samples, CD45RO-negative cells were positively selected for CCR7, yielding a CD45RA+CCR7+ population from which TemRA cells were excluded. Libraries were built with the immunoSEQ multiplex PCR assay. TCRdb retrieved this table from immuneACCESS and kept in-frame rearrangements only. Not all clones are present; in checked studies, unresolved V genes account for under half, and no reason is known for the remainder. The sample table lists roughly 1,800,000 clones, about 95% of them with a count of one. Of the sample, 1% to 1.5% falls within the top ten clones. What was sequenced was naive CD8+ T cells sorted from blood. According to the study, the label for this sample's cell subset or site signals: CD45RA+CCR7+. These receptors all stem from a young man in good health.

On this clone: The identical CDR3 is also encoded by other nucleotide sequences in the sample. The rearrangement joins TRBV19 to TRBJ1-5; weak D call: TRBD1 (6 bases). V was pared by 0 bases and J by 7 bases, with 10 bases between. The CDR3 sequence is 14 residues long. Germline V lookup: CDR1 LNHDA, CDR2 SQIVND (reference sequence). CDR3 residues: CASSIDRGGQPQHF. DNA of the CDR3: TGTGCCAGTAGTATAGACAGGGGCGGGCAGCCCCAGCATTTT.

CDR3 bases: TGCGCCAGCAGCCAAGATAGAGCGGACAGGGGGTATTCCGAGCAGTACTTC. Translating gives CASSQDRADRGYSEQYF. The rearrangement uses TRBV4-3 and TRBJ2-7, with 10 bases fitting TRBD1. Germline lookup yields CDR1 LGHNA and CDR2 YSLEER. Trimming at V came to 0 bases and at J to 6 bases, leaving 11 bases not matched to a gene. This CDR3 has 17 amino acids.

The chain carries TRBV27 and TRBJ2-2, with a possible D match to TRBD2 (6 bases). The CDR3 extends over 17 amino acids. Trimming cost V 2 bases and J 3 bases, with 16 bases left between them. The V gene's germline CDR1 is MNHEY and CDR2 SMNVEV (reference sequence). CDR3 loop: CASSLDQGLADTGELFF. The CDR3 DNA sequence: TGTGCCAGCAGTTTAGACCAGGGACTGGCAGACACCGGGGAGCTGTTTTTT.

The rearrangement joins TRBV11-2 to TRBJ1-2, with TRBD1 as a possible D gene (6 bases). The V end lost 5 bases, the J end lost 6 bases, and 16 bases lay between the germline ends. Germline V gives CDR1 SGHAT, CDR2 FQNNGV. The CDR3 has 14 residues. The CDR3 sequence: CASSERGVLDGYTF. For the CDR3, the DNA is TGTGCCAGCAGCGAGAGGGGGGTTCTTGATGGCTACACCTTC. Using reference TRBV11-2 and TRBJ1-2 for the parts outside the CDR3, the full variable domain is EAGVAQSPRYKIIEKRQSVAFWCNPISGHATLYWYQQILGQGPKLLIQFQNNGVVDDSQLPKDRFSAERLKGVDSTLKIQPAKLEDSAVYLCASSERGVLDGYTFGSGTRLTVV.

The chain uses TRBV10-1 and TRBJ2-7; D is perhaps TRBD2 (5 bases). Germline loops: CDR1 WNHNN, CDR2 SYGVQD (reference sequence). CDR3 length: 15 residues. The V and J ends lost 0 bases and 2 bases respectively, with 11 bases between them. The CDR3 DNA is TGCGCCAGCAGTGAGTCGAAGCGGCACCCCTACGAGCAGTACTTC. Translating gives CASSESKRHPYEQYF.

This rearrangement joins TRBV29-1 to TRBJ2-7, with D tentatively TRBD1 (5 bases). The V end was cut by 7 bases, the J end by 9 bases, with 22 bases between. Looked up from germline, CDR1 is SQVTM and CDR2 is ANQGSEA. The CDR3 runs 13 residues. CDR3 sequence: CSAYFRESDGQYF. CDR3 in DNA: TGCAGCGCGTACTTCAGGGAATCGGACGGGCAGTACTTC.

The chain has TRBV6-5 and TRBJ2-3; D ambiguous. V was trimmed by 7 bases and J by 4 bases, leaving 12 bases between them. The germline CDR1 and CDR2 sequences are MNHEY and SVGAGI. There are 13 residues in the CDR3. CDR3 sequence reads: CASIGSASDTQYF. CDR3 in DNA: TGTGCCAGCATTGGGTCAGCTTCAGATACGCAGTATTTT.

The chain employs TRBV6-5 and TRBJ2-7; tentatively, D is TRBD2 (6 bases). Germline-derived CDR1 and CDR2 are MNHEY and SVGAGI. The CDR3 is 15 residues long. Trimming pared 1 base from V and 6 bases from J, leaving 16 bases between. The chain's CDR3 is CASSYYTDSRGEQYF. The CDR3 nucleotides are TGTGCCAGCAGTTACTACACAGACTCGCGGGGCGAGCAGTACTTC.

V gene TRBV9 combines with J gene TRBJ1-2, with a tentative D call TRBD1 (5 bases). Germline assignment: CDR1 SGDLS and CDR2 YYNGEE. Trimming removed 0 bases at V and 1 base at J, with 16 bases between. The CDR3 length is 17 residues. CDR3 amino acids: CASSVGVAGPINYGYTF. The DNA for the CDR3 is TGTGCCAGCAGCGTAGGAGTCGCGGGGCCCATTAACTATGGCTACACCTTC.

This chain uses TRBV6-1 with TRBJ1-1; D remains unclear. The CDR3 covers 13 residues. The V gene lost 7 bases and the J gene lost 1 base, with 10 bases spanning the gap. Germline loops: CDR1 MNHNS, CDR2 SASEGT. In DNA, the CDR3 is TGTGCCAGCACCCCTATAAGGAACACTGAAGCTTTCTTT. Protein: CASTPIRNTEAFF.

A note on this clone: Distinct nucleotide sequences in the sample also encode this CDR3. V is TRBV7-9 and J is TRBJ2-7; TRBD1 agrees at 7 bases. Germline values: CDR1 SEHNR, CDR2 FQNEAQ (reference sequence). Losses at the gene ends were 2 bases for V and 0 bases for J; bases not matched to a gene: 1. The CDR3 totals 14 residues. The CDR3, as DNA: TGTGCCAGCAGCTTATCAGGGGGCTCCTACGAGCAGTACTTC. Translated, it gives CASSLSGGSYEQYF.

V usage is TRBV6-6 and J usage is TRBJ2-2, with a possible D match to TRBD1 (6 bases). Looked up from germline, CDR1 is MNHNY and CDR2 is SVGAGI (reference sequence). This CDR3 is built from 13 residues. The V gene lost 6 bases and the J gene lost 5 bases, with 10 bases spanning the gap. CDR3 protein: CASSSTGTGELFF. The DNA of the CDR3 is TGTGCCAGCAGCTCCACAGGGACCGGGGAGCTGTTTTTT.

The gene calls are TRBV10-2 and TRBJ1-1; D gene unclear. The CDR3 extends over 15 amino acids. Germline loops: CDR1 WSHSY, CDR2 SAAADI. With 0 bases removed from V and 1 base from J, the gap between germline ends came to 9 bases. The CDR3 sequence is CASSESPGGNTEAFF. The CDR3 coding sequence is TGCGCCAGCAGTGAGTCACCAGGCGGGAACACTGAAGCTTTCTTT.

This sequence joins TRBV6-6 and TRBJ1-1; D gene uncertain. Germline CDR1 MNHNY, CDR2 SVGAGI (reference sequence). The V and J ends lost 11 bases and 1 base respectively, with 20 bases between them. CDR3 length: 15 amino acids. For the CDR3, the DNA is TGTGCCGCGGGTGGTTTCGTAGTTGGGAACACTGAAGCTTTCTTT. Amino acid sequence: CAAGGFVVGNTEAFF.

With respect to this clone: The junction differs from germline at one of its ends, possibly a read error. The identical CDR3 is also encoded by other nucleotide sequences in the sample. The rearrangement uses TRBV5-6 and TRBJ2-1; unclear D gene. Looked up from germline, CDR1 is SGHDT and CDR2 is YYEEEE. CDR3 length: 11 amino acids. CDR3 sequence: CASSSDNEQFF. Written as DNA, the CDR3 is TGTGCCAGCAGCTCCGACAATGAGCAGTTCTTC. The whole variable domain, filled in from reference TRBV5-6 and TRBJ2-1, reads DAGVTQSPTHLIKTRGQQVTLRCSPKSGHDTVSWYQQALGQGPQFIFQYYEEEERQRGNFPDRFSGHQFPNYSSELNVNALLLGDSALYLCASSSDNEQFFGPGTRLTVL.

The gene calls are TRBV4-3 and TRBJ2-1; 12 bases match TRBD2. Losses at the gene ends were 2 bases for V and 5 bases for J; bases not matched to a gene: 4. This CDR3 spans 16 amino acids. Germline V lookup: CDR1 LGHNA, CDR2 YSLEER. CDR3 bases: TGCGCCAGCAGCCAAATGGGACTAGCGGGCAACAATGAGCAGTTCTTC. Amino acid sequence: CASSQMGLAGNNEQFF.

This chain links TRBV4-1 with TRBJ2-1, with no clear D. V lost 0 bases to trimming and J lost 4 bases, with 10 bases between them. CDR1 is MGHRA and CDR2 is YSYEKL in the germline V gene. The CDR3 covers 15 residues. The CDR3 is CASSQEDSEYNEQFF. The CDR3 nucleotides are TGCGCCAGCAGCCAAGAAGATTCCGAGTACAATGAGCAGTTCTTC.

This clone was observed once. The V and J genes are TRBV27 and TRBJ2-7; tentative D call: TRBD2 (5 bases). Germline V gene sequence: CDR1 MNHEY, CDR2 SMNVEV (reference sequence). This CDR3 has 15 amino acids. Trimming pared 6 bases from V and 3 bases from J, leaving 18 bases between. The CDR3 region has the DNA TGTGCCAGCAGCCCTGACGGGGTTCTCCTCTACGAGCAGTACTTC. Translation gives CASSPDGVLLYEQYF.

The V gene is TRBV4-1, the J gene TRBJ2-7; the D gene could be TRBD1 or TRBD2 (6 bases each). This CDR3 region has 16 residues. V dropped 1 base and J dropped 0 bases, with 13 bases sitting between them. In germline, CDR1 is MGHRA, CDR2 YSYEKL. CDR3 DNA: TGCGCCAGCAGCCAAGCTGGGGGGCACAGCTCCTACGAGCAGTACTTC. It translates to CASSQAGGHSSYEQYF.

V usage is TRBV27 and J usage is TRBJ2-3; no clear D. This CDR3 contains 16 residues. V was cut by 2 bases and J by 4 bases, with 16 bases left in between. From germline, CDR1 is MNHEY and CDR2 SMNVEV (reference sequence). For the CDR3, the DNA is TGTGCCAGCAGTTTAGATCCACTTGAAGCCCCAGATACGCAGTATTTT. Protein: CASSLDPLEAPDTQYF.

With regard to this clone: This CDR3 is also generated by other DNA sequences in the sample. In DNA form, the CDR3 reads TGTGCCAGCAGCTTCGGACAGGGGGTGTACGAGCAGTACTTC. Translated: CASSFGQGVYEQYF. V is TRBV11-2 and J is TRBJ2-7, with 10 nucleotides matching TRBD1. CDR3 length equals 14 residues. The germline V gene encodes CDR1 SGHAT and CDR2 FQNNGV. V gave up 3 bases and J gave up 4 bases; unmatched junction bases: 3.

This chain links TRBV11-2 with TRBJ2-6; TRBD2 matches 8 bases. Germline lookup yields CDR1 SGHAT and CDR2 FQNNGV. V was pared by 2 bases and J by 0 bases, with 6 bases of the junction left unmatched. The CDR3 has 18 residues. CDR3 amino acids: CASSLSGSGASGANVLTF. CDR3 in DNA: TGTGCCAGCAGCTTATCCGGTAGCGGGGCCTCTGGGGCCAACGTCCTGACTTTC.

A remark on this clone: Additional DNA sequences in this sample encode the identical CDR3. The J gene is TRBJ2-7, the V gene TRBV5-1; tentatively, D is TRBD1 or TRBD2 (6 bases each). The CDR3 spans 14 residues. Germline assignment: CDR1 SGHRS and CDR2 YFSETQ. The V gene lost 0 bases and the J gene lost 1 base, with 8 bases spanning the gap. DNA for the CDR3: TGCGCCAGCAGCTTGGGAGGGGGGTCCTACGAGCAGTACTTC. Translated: CASSLGGGSYEQYF.

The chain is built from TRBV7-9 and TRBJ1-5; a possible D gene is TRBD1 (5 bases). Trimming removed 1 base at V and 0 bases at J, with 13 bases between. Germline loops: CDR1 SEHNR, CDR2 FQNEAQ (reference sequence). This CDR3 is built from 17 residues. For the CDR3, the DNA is TGTGCCAGCAGCTTAGATGTGTCAGGGTATAGCAATCAGCCCCAGCATTTT. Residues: CASSLDVSGYSNQPQHF. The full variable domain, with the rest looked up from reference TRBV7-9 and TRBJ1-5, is DTGVSQNPRHKITKRGQNVTFRCDPISEHNRLYWYRQTLGQGPEFLTYFQNEAQLEKSRLLSDRFSAERPKGSFSTLEIQRTEQGDSAMYLCASSLDVSGYSNQPQHFGDGTRLSIL.

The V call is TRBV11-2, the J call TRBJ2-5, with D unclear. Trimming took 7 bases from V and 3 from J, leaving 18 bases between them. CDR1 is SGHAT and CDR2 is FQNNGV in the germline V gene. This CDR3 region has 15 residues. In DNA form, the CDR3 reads TGTGCCAGCACATCTAACGGCGGATCGAAAGAGACCCAGTACTTC. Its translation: CASTSNGGSKETQYF. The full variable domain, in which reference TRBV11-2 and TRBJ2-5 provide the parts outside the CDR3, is EAGVAQSPRYKIIEKRQSVAFWCNPISGHATLYWYQQILGQGPKLLIQFQNNGVVDDSQLPKDRFSAERLKGVDSTLKIQPAKLEDSAVYLCASTSNGGSKETQYFGPGTRLLVL.

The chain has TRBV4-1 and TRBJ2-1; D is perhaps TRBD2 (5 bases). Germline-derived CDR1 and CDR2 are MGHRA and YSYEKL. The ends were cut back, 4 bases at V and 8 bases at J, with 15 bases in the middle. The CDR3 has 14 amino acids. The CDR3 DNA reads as TGCGCCAGCAGCCCCGAGCGGATTGCGGATGAGCAGTTCTTC. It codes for CASSPERIADEQFF.

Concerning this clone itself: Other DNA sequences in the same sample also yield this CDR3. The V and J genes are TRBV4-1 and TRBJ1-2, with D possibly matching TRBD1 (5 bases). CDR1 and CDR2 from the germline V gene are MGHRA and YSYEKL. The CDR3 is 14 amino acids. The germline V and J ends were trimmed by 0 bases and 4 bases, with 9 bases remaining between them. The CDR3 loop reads CASSQDGGGYGYTF. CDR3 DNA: TGCGCCAGCAGCCAAGATGGGGGGGGCTATGGCTACACCTTC.